This TCR beta chain was identified in a study of CD8+ T cells in alopecia areata. Study-level results: Lesional scalp, notably in alopecia totalis/universalis, had clonality above that of normal scalp.

The sequencing template was cDNA reverse transcribed from extracted RNA. Here immunoSEQ multiplex PCR was the method, and the copy in TCRdb shows in-frame clones only, minus some. This repertoire shows about 76,000 clones, around 65% found once; its top ten account for less than 25%. Treatment given: oral pan-JAK inhibitor, 5-10 mg twice daily. Note on this clone: What it recognizes is unknown.

V shed 3 bases and J 8 bases; nucleotides not matched to a gene: 6. This CDR3 is 13 amino acids long. Germline loops: CDR1 LGHNA, CDR2 YSLEER. The receptor's source is a human donor with alopecia areata. The chain links TRBV4-3 to TRBJ1-2, with TRBD1 matching over 7 bases. The sequences come from CD8+ T cells sorted from blood, collected at week 24, from a patient treated with tofacitinib. This CDR3 reads CASSQGDSRGYTF. CDR3 bases: TGCGCCAGCAGCCAGGGGGACAGCAGAGGCTACACCTTC.